Listed here are 26 T cell receptor beta chains from one sample, sequenced in a study of blood T cell repertoires in COVID-19. Here immunoSEQ multiplex PCR was the method, and the copy in TCRdb shows in-frame clones only, minus some. The table lists around 260,000 clones, more than 75% of them singletons. Sequences were obtained from peripheral blood. These receptors were collected from a woman in her thirties or forties who had recovered from COVID-19.

This chain uses TRBV2 with TRBJ1-5, with D hard to call. Per germline, CDR1 SNHLY and CDR2 FYNNEI. Trimming removed 3 bases from V and 7 bases from J, with 10 bases in between. This CDR3 region has 13 residues. The CDR3 reads CASSDREWQPQHF. The CDR3 DNA reads TGTGCCAGCAGTGACCGGGAGTGGCAGCCCCAGCATTTT.

The gene calls are TRBV7-3 and TRBJ2-2; D perhaps matches TRBD1 (6 bases). The CDR3 runs to 16 residues. Germline CDR1 reads SGHTA; CDR2 reads FQGTGA. Trimming stripped 3 bases from V and 1 base from J, with 12 bases between. Here the CDR3 DNA reads TGTGCCAGCAGCTTTCTACCGGGACAGAACACCGGGGAGCTGTTTTTT. Protein sequence: CASSFLPGQNTGELFF.

CDR3 residues: CSVDWDTKNTEAFF. The CDR3 bases are TGCAGCGTTGATTGGGACACCAAGAACACTGAAGCTTTCTTT. This chain connects TRBV29-1 to TRBJ1-1; D is perhaps TRBD1 (6 bases). Germline CDR1 and CDR2: SQVTM and ANQGSEA. The CDR3 is 14 residues long. The germline V and J ends were trimmed by 3 bases and 1 base, with 12 bases remaining between them.

This clone was found once. The chain uses TRBV10-1 and TRBJ2-1; 7 bases fit TRBD2. V lost 3 bases and J lost 0; bases outside the gene matches: 5. Germline assignment: CDR1 WNHNN and CDR2 SYGVQD (reference sequence). The CDR3 runs 16 residues. CDR3 coding DNA: TGCGCCAGCAGTGAAAGCGGGGAGGCCTCCTACAATGAGCAGTTCTTC. Its translation is CASSESGEASYNEQFF.

The sample holds one count of this clone. The rearrangement uses TRBV4-2 and TRBJ2-5; weak D call: TRBD2 (6 bases). CDR3 length: 16 residues. The germline V gene encodes CDR1 LGHNA and CDR2 YNFKEQ. The germline V and J ends were trimmed by 7 bases and 5 bases, with 23 bases remaining between them. CDR3 residues: CASTDKGYTGVETQYF. CDR3 nucleotides: TGTGCCAGCACCGACAAGGGTTATACGGGGGTTGAGACCCAGTACTTC.

The chain links TRBV14 to TRBJ2-1, with D possibly TRBD1 on 5 matching bases. This CDR3 has 13 residues. CDR1 SGHDN and CDR2 FVKESK come from the germline V gene. Trimming stripped 2 bases from V and 9 bases from J, with 11 bases between. The DNA for the CDR3 is TGTGCCAGCAGCCAAAACAGGTTTACTGAGCAGTTCTTC. This gives the protein CASSQNRFTEQFF.

This chain links TRBV10-3 with TRBJ2-7; D is unclear. This CDR3 has 18 amino acids. Deletions cut 0 bases from V and 0 bases from J, with 18 bases between. CDR1 is ENHRY, CDR2 SYGVKD, per germline. The CDR3 reads CAISESVVGDTDSYEQYF. As DNA, the CDR3 is TGTGCCATCAGTGAGTCAGTCGTAGGTGACACAGACTCCTACGAGCAGTACTTC.

This chain joins TRBV7-9 and TRBJ1-1; D perhaps matches TRBD1 (6 bases). Germline-derived CDR1 and CDR2 are SEHNR and FQNEAQ (reference sequence). The CDR3 contains 15 residues. V was shortened by 7 bases and J by 1 base, with 16 bases between the two germline ends. CDR3 nucleotides: TGTGCCAGCATCTCTTTCGGGGGGCCGAACACTGAAGCTTTCTTT. Translating gives CASISFGGPNTEAFF. The whole variable domain, remainder taken from reference TRBV7-9 and TRBJ1-1, is DTGVSQNPRHKITKRGQNVTFRCDPISEHNRLYWYRQTLGQGPEFLTYFQNEAQLEKSRLLSDRFSAERPKGSFSTLEIQRTEQGDSAMYLCASISFGGPNTEAFFGQGTRLTVV.

The gene calls are TRBV9 and TRBJ1-1; 7 bases map to TRBD1. The V gene's germline CDR1 is SGDLS and CDR2 YYNGEE. V trimming: 0 bases; J trimming: 11 bases; junction bases outside the gene matches: 7. The CDR3 loop spans 13 amino acids. The CDR3 DNA sequence: TGTGCCAGCAGCGTAGGGGACAGCTCCTATGCTTTCTTT. It yields the protein CASSVGDSSYAFF.

J is TRBJ2-7 and V is TRBV5-1; D is possibly TRBD2 (6 bases). The CDR3 has 14 amino acids. The V end was cut by 0 bases, the J end by 2 bases, with 9 bases between. Germline V gives CDR1 SGHRS, CDR2 YFSETQ. Written as DNA, the CDR3 is TGCGCCAGCAGCTTGGAGGCGGGAACCTACGAGCAGTACTTC. Encoded protein: CASSLEAGTYEQYF.

The chain employs TRBV11-2 and TRBJ2-7, with 7 bases aligning to TRBD2. V was pared by 5 bases and J by 6 bases, with 4 bases of the junction left unmatched. The CDR3 spans 12 residues. Germline assignment: CDR1 SGHAT and CDR2 FQNNGV. CDR3 DNA sequence: TGTGCCAGCAGCCTCCCGGGGGGCGAGCAGTACTTC. This gives the protein CASSLPGGEQYF.

The chain joins TRBV5-3 to TRBJ2-7; possible D gene TRBD1, 5 bases. TRBV5-3 is labeled an ORF, and its function is uncertain. CDR3 length equals 14 residues. V lost 0 bases, J lost 5 bases, and 12 bases lay in between. CDR3 region: CARSLAGHRDEQYF. The CDR3 DNA is TGTGCCAGAAGCTTGGCCGGACATAGGGACGAGCAGTACTTC.

The chain combines TRBV6-2 or TRBV6-3 with TRBJ1-5; D gene unclear. This CDR3 spans 14 amino acids. In germline, CDR1 is MNHEY, CDR2 SVGEGT. Deletions cut 2 bases from V and 11 bases from J, with 16 bases between. The CDR3 loop is CASSYPEPGGTQHF. Here the CDR3 DNA reads TGTGCCAGCAGTTACCCTGAGCCGGGCGGGACCCAGCATTTT.

The chain joins TRBV6-2 or TRBV6-3 to TRBJ2-6; D may be TRBD2 (7 bases). Trimming removed 6 bases at V and 5 bases at J, with 26 bases between. The CDR3 runs to 19 residues. Germline CDR1 and CDR2: MNHEY and SVGEGT. In DNA, the CDR3 is TGTGCCAGCAGCCAGAGTAGCGGGCAGGGGAGGTTTAGGGCCAACGTCCTGACTTTC. It translates to CASSQSSGQGRFRANVLTF.

This clone was seen once. The rearrangement joins TRBV21-1 to TRBJ2-7; TRBD1, the table's D call, lacks a check against the DNA. TRBV21-1 is labeled a pseudogene. The CDR3 has 14 residues. CDR3 sequence reads: CASSKGAGHYEQYF. The CDR3 region has the DNA TGTGCCAGCAGCAAAGGGGCCGGTCACTACGAGCAGTACTTC.

This clone was seen more than once but under ten times. The V call is TRBV29-1, the J call TRBJ2-7, with 7 bases identical to TRBD1. V shed 4 bases and J 5 bases; nucleotides not matched to a gene: 8. The germline gives CDR1 SQVTM, CDR2 ANQGSEA. The CDR3 is 13 amino acids. The CDR3 region has the DNA TGCAGCGTTGCAACGACAGGGTTCAACGAGCAGTACTTC. Translating it yields CSVATTGFNEQYF.

This chain joins TRBV11-2 and TRBJ2-7, with 11 bases identical to TRBD2. Germline lookup yields CDR1 SGHAT and CDR2 FQNNGV. The CDR3 covers 15 residues. Unmatched junction bases numbered 2, after V lost 2 bases and J lost 2 bases. The CDR3 region is CASSLTSGGPYEQYF. The DNA for the CDR3 is TGTGCCAGCAGCTTAACTAGCGGGGGCCCCTACGAGCAGTACTTC.

V usage is TRBV5-4 and J usage is TRBJ2-7, with 11 bases lining up with TRBD2. Germline assignment: CDR1 SGHNT and CDR2 YYREEE (reference sequence). The V gene end was trimmed by 4 bases and the J gene end by 2 bases; junction bases not matched to a gene: 8. This CDR3 has 16 amino acids. Written as DNA, the CDR3 is TGTGCCAGCAGCACTAGGACTAGCGGGCGCCCCTACGAGCAGTACTTC. It yields the protein CASSTRTSGRPYEQYF. Looking up the rest from reference TRBV5-4 and TRBJ2-7 gives the full variable domain: ETGVTQSPTHLIKTRGQQVTLRCSSQSGHNTVSWYQQALGQGPQFIFQYYREEENGRGNFPPRFSGLQFPNYSSELNVNALELDDSALYLCASSTRTSGRPYEQYFGPGTRLTVT.

This CDR3 is CASSLARDGQETQYF. CDR3 DNA: TGTGCCAGCAGCTTAGCGCGGGACGGGCAAGAGACCCAGTACTTC. The rearrangement joins TRBV7-9 to TRBJ2-5; maybe TRBD2 (6 bases). The CDR3 covers 15 residues. The ends were cut back, 0 bases at V and 2 bases at J, with 10 bases in the middle. CDR1 and CDR2 (germline): SEHNR, FQNEAQ (reference sequence).

The rearrangement links TRBV5-1 to TRBJ1-1; no clear D. Germline V gene sequence: CDR1 SGHRS, CDR2 YFSETQ. The germline V and J ends were trimmed by 1 base and 3 bases, with 10 bases remaining between them. This CDR3 comprises 14 residues. The CDR3 is CASSLTREDTEAFF. As DNA, the CDR3 is TGCGCCAGCAGCTTGACGAGGGAGGACACTGAAGCTTTCTTT.

The V call is TRBV7-9, the J call TRBJ1-1; maybe TRBD1 (6 bases). The CDR3 extends over 15 amino acids. Trimming stripped 8 bases from V and 1 base from J, with 17 bases between. Germline CDR1 reads SEHNR; CDR2 reads FQNEAQ (reference sequence). The CDR3 DNA sequence: TGTGCCAGCTCCCGGGGGGGCGATAAGAACACTGAAGCTTTCTTT. The encoded protein is CASSRGGDKNTEAFF.

This chain joins TRBV7-2 and TRBJ2-1; 8 bases agree with TRBD2. V lost 4 bases to trimming and J lost 11 bases; unmatched junction nucleotides: 7. CDR1 is SGHTA and CDR2 is FQGNSA in the germline V gene. This CDR3 is 13 amino acids long. DNA for the CDR3: TGTGCCAGCAGCTCACCGGGACTAGGAAAGCAGTTCTTC. Its protein is CASSSPGLGKQFF.

The rearrangement links TRBV11-2 to TRBJ2-7; D possibly corresponds to TRBD2 (6 bases). The CDR3 is 16 amino acids. Germline values: CDR1 SGHAT, CDR2 FQNNGV. Trimming stripped 4 bases from V and 0 bases from J, with 16 bases between. In DNA form, the CDR3 reads TGTGCCAGCAGCTCCGGGAGTGGGGGGACCTCCTACGAGCAGTACTTC. It translates to CASSSGSGGTSYEQYF.

The genes are TRBV18 and TRBJ1-2; D unresolved. Trimming took off 0 bases at V and 9 bases at J, with 23 bases between the two ends. The CDR3 is 17 residues long. Germline loops: CDR1 KGHSH, CDR2 LQKENI. The CDR3 sequence: CASSPPLGSLATVRYTF. The CDR3 coding sequence is TGTGCCAGCTCACCACCCCTGGGTTCTCTCGCTACAGTCCGCTACACCTTC.

The chain uses TRBV6-5 and TRBJ1-4; TRBD1 is a possible D gene (6 bases). The germline gives CDR1 MNHEY, CDR2 SVGAGI. The CDR3 consists of 15 residues. V dropped 4 bases and J dropped 7 bases, with 16 bases sitting between them. The CDR3 DNA is TGTGCCAGCAGTTCGACAGGTCCTTGGGGTGAAAAACTGTTTTTT. It encodes CASSSTGPWGEKLFF.

The rearrangement uses TRBV7-2 and TRBJ1-2; D may be TRBD1 (5 bases). The V end was cut by 5 bases, the J end by 6 bases, with 7 bases between. Germline V CDR1 and CDR2: SGHTA, FQGNSA. The CDR3 covers 11 residues. The CDR3 spells CASSRGDGYTF. DNA for the CDR3: TGTGCCAGCAGCCGGGGGGATGGCTACACCTTC.